The clone carrying this T cell receptor (beta chain) was recorded a few times. CDR3 size: 13 residues. Losses at the gene ends were 4 bases for V and 6 bases for J; bases not matched to a gene: 2. CDR1 is SGHNT and CDR2 is YYREEE in the germline V gene (reference sequence). This entry belongs to a study of cytomegalovirus exposure and HLA in healthy donors. It was with 60 Vbeta and 13 Jbeta primers that the PCR ran. Generated by immunoSEQ multiplex PCR, the TCRdb table keeps only in-frame clones and is missing some. Among approximately 97,000 clones, 77% were seen once, and the ten largest hold 8.5% to 10%.

This chain links TRBV5-4 with TRBJ2-1; 9 nucleotides agree with TRBD2. Sequenced material: PBMCs. This sequence originates from a male donor in good health and CMV-seropositive. Here the CDR3 reads CASSASGVNEQFF. For the CDR3, the DNA is TGTGCCAGCAGCGCTAGCGGGGTCAATGAGCAGTTCTTC.